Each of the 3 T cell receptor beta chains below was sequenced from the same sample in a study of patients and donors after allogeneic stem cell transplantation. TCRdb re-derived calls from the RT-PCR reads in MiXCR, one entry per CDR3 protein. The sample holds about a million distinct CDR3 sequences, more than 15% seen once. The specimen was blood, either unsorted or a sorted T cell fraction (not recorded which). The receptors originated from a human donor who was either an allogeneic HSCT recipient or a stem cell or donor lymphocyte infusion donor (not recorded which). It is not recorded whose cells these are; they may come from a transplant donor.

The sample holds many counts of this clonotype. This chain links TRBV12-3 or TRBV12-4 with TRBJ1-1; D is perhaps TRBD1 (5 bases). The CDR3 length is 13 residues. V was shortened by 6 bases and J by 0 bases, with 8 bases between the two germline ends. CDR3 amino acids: CASSLTVNTEAFF. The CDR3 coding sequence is TGTGCCAGCAGCTTGACAGTGAACACTGAAGCTTTCTTT.

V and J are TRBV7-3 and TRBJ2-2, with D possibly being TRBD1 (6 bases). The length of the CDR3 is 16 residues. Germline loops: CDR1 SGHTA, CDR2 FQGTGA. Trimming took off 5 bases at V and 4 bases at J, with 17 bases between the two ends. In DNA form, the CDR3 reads TGTGCCAGCAGCCCCTACAGGGATCGGGCCACCGGGGAGCTGTTTTTT. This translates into CASSPYRDRATGELFF.

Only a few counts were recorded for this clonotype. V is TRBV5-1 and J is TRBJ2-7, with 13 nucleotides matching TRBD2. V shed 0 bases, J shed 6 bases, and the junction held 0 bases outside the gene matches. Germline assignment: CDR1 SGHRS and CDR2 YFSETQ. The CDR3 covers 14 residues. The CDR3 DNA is TGCGCCAGCAGCTTGGGGACTAGCGGGAGCGAGCAGTACTTC. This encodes CASSLGTSGSEQYF.